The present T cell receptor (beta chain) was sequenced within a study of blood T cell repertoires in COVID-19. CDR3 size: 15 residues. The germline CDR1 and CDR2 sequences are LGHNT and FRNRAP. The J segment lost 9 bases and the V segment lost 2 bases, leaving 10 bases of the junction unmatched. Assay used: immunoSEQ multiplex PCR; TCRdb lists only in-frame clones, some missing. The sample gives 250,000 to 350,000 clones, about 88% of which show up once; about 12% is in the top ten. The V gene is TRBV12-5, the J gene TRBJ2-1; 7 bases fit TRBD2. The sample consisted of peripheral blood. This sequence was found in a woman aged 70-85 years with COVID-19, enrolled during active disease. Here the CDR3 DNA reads TGTGCTAGTGGTTTGCAGGCGGCGGGGGAGGGTGAGCAGTTCTTC. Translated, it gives CASGLQAAGEGEQFF.